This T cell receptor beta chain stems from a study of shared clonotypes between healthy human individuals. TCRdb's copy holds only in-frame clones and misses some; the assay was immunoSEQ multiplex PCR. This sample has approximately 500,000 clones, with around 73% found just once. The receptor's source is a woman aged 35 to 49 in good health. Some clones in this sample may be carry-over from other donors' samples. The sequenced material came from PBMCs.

CDR3 sequence: CASSGGPGDPGRDTQYF. CDR3 in DNA: TGCGCCAGCAGCGGTGGGCCGGGGGACCCAGGACGAGATACGCAGTATTTT. J is TRBJ2-3 and V is TRBV5-1; D possibly corresponds to TRBD2 (6 bases). The germline gives CDR1 SGHRS, CDR2 YFSETQ. Trimming removed 4 bases at V and 5 bases at J, with 23 bases between. The CDR3 is made up of 17 amino acids.